Each of the 31 T cell receptor beta chains below was sequenced from the same sample in a study of identical twins. Each CDR3 protein is one row after TCRdb ran MiXCR on the 5' RACE reads. The repertoire holds 460,000 or so distinct CDR3 sequences, with approximately 14% as singletons. The data were also submitted as part of a second study, on yellow fever vaccine responses in identical twins.

The sample was CD4+ T cells sorted from blood. The receptor source for this set is a woman aged 18-29 years in good health.

This clonotype occurred many times. The genes are TRBV5-1 and TRBJ2-1, with 7 bases identical to TRBD2. CDR3 length equals 16 residues. The V gene end was trimmed by 7 bases and the J gene end by 4 bases; junction bases not matched to a gene: 14. In germline, CDR1 is SGHRS, CDR2 YFSETQ. CDR3 nucleotide sequence: TGCGCCAGCTCGAAATCGGGGGGTTCGTCTTACAATGAGCAGTTCTTC. This gives the protein CASSKSGGSSYNEQFF.

The table lists this clonotype with a few counts. V usage is TRBV2 and J usage is TRBJ1-1; the match to TRBD1 covers 7 bases. Germline V CDR1 and CDR2: SNHLY, FYNNEI. J gave up 4 bases and V 2 bases, and 1 base lay outside the gene matches. The CDR3 consists of 13 residues. Here the CDR3 reads CASSEQGVTEAFF. CDR3 DNA sequence: TGTGCCAGCAGTGAACAGGGGGTCACTGAAGCTTTCTTT.

This clonotype was seen a few times. The V and J genes are TRBV20-1 and TRBJ2-1, with 12 positions matching TRBD2. V shed 3 bases and J 9 bases; nucleotides not matched to a gene: 12. This CDR3 spans 16 amino acids. The germline gives CDR1 DFQATT, CDR2 SNEGSKA (reference sequence). CDR3 amino acids: CSASSIGLAGGLEQFF. CDR3 nucleotides: TGCAGTGCTAGTTCTATTGGTCTAGCGGGAGGGCTTGAGCAGTTCTTC.

The chain employs TRBV20-1 and TRBJ1-5; TRBD1 might be the D (6 bases). The V end was cut by 2 bases, the J end by 2 bases, with 7 bases between. The germline V gene encodes CDR1 DFQATT and CDR2 SNEGSKA (reference sequence). The CDR3 covers 13 residues. The CDR3 sequence is CSARKGGNQPQHF. CDR3 in DNA: TGCAGTGCTAGAAAGGGGGGCAATCAGCCCCAGCATTTT.

Written as DNA, the CDR3 is TGTGCCAGCAGCTACGTAGCGGGCTCATACAATGAGCAGTTCTTC. It specifies CASSYVAGSYNEQFF. The rearrangement links TRBV14 to TRBJ2-1; 7 nucleotides align to TRBD2. There are 15 residues in the CDR3. J gave up 4 bases and V 5 bases, and 8 bases lay outside the gene matches. Germline V gene lookup returns CDR1 SGHDN and CDR2 FVKESK.

In this sample, this clonotype turned up a few times. The rearrangement joins TRBV4-2 to TRBJ1-1; D might be TRBD1 (6 bases). V was trimmed by 3 bases and J by 5 bases, leaving 10 bases between them. This CDR3 contains 13 residues. The V gene's germline CDR1 is LGHNA and CDR2 YNFKEQ. The CDR3 nucleotides are TGTGCCAGCAGCCAGGGGGCCTGGACTGAAGCTTTCTTT. This codes for CASSQGAWTEAFF.

The V call is TRBV7-2, the J call TRBJ2-1; 7 bases fit TRBD1. Germline lookup yields CDR1 SGHTA and CDR2 FQGNSA. V lost 4 bases to trimming and J lost 6 bases; unmatched junction nucleotides: 12. The CDR3 consists of 16 residues. The CDR3: CASSSIPRDSFNEQFF. CDR3 coding DNA: TGTGCCAGCAGCTCCATCCCCCGGGACAGTTTCAATGAGCAGTTCTTC.

This clonotype was seen a few times. This chain links TRBV28 with TRBJ2-1; D remains ambiguous. Germline values: CDR1 MDHEN, CDR2 SYDVKM. V was cut by 1 base and J by 2 bases, with 9 bases left in between. This CDR3 region has 15 residues. Here the CDR3 reads CASSLSSKTYNEQFF. In nucleotides, the CDR3 is TGTGCCAGCAGTTTATCATCTAAGACCTACAATGAGCAGTTCTTC.

In its sample, this clonotype was seen many times. The gene calls are TRBV11-1 and TRBJ2-1, with 11 bases that match TRBD2. The V gene end was trimmed by 4 bases and the J gene end by 1 base; junction bases not matched to a gene: 9. This CDR3 region has 18 residues. Germline CDR1 and CDR2: SGHAT and FQDESV (reference sequence). The CDR3 nucleotides are TGTGCCAGCAGCTCCCTCGGACTAGCGGGCTCTTCCTACAATGAGCAGTTCTTC. Its translation is CASSSLGLAGSSYNEQFF.

This chain connects TRBV5-1 to TRBJ2-1, with 8 bases fitting TRBD1. With 4 bases clipped from V and 5 bases from J, the junction kept 8 bases outside the gene matches. Germline V gene lookup returns CDR1 SGHRS and CDR2 YFSETQ. This CDR3 has 15 residues. CDR3 residues: CASSAGQGTNNEQFF. CDR3 in DNA: TGCGCCAGCAGCGCCGGACAGGGTACGAACAATGAGCAGTTCTTC.

This clonotype was picked up a small number of times. This chain connects TRBV11-1 to TRBJ2-3; 13 bases map to TRBD2. The germline CDR1 and CDR2 sequences are SGHAT and FQDESV (reference sequence). The CDR3 is 18 amino acids. With 5 bases clipped from V and 2 bases from J, the junction kept 10 bases outside the gene matches. CDR3 DNA sequence: TGTGCCAGCAGCCCCCGACTAGCGGGGGGCCGTTTCACAGATACGCAGTATTTT. This gives the protein CASSPRLAGGRFTDTQYF.

The chain carries TRBV24-1 and TRBJ1-5; possibly TRBD1 for D (6 bases). The V gene lost 3 bases and the J gene lost 9 bases, with 20 bases spanning the gap. The length of the CDR3 is 16 residues. Germline lookup yields CDR1 KGHDR and CDR2 SFDVKD. CDR3 in amino acids: CATSDPRGGAGGPQHF. In DNA form, the CDR3 reads TGTGCCACCAGTGATCCTCGAGGGGGGGCCGGGGGGCCCCAGCATTTT.

This clonotype was seen only a few times. The chain has TRBV11-2 and TRBJ2-2; D might be TRBD2 (6 bases). Between the trimmed V and J ends, which lost 0 bases and 0 bases, there was a span of 14 bases. This CDR3 contains 18 residues. CDR1 and CDR2 from the germline V gene are SGHAT and FQNNGV. The DNA of the CDR3 is TGTGCCAGCAGCTTAGAGATGCGCGGGGCGACGAACACCGGGGAGCTGTTTTTT. Translated: CASSLEMRGATNTGELFF.

This clonotype was seen only a few times. This sequence joins TRBV28 and TRBJ2-2, with D perhaps given as TRBD1 or TRBD2 (7 bases each). Germline CDR1 MDHEN, CDR2 SYDVKM. V was pared by 8 bases and J by 5 bases, with 21 bases between. CDR3 length: 16 residues. The CDR3 region has the DNA TGTGCCAGCCGCCCAGGGGGGGGTCGTCCGACCGGGGAGCTGTTTTTT. Translated: CASRPGGGRPTGELFF. Full variable domain (remainder filled in from reference TRBV28 and TRBJ2-2): DVKVTQSSRYLVKRTGEKVFLECVQDMDHENMFWYRQDPGLGLRLIYFSYDVKMKEKGDIPEGYSVSREKKERFSLILESASTNQTSMYLCASRPGGGRPTGELFFGEGSRLTVL.

The chain uses TRBV6-1 and TRBJ2-7, with TRBD2 matching 9 bases. In germline, CDR1 is MNHNS, CDR2 SASEGT. The CDR3 covers 15 residues. V trimming: 8 bases; J trimming: 0 bases; junction bases outside the gene matches: 8. The CDR3 coding sequence is TGTGCCAGCGTACCTAGCGGGGCTCTCTCCTACGAGCAGTACTTC. Translation gives CASVPSGALSYEQYF.

This clonotype was detected only a few times. This chain links TRBV12-5 with TRBJ2-5, with D perhaps TRBD2 (5 bases). The CDR3 loop spans 13 amino acids. The V and J ends lost 1 base and 3 bases respectively, with 6 bases between them. Germline V gives CDR1 LGHNT, CDR2 FRNRAP. The CDR3 DNA sequence: TGTGCTAGTGGTTTGGGAGGGAAAGAGACCCAGTACTTC. This codes for CASGLGGKETQYF.

This clonotype was observed a few times. The CDR3 DNA follows: TGTGCCAGCAGCCACACCGACAGGGGAGGAGGCTACACCTTC. Protein: CASSHTDRGGGYTF. The chain employs TRBV3-1 and TRBJ1-2, with 8 bases matching TRBD1. The CDR3 extends over 14 amino acids. J was trimmed by 8 bases and V by 3 bases; bases with no gene match: 8. Per the germline V gene, CDR1 is LGHDT and CDR2 is YNNKEL (reference sequence).

The chain joins TRBV20-1 to TRBJ2-5; TRBD2 is a possible D gene (5 bases). There are 17 residues in the CDR3. CDR1 DFQATT and CDR2 SNEGSKA come from the germline V gene (reference sequence). V was shortened by 0 bases and J by 1 base, with 18 bases between the two germline ends. CDR3 residues: CSARDLASRRTQETQYF. CDR3 in DNA: TGCAGTGCTAGAGATTTAGCTAGCAGGAGAACCCAAGAGACCCAGTACTTC.

In this sample, this clonotype turned up a few times. The chain links TRBV28 to TRBJ2-3; possibly TRBD2 for D (5 bases). Germline CDR1 is MDHEN and CDR2 is SYDVKM. This CDR3 has 15 amino acids. V shed 6 bases and J shed 1 base, with 14 bases lying between them. CDR3 region: CASSQEGKGTDTQYF. CDR3 nucleotides: TGTGCCAGCAGCCAAGAGGGAAAGGGCACAGATACGCAGTATTTT. Drawing the rest from reference TRBV28 and TRBJ2-3, the complete variable domain is DVKVTQSSRYLVKRTGEKVFLECVQDMDHENMFWYRQDPGLGLRLIYFSYDVKMKEKGDIPEGYSVSREKKERFSLILESASTNQTSMYLCASSQEGKGTDTQYFGPGTRLTVL.

The chain has TRBV24-1 and TRBJ2-1, with no clear D. The CDR3 is 16 residues long. The ends were cut back, 2 bases at V and 7 bases at J, with 17 bases in the middle. The V gene's germline CDR1 is KGHDR and CDR2 SFDVKD. DNA of the CDR3: TGTGCCACCAGTGATTCGTATGGAGACATCTGGAATGAGCAGTTCTTC. Its protein is CATSDSYGDIWNEQFF.

The table lists this clonotype with a few counts. This sequence joins TRBV20-1 and TRBJ2-7; TRBD2 aligns across 13 bases. Germline assignment: CDR1 DFQATT and CDR2 SNEGSKA (reference sequence). V trimming: 4 bases; J trimming: 6 bases; junction bases outside the gene matches: 3. CDR3 length equals 13 residues. The CDR3 here is CSAMRTSGSEQYF. CDR3 in DNA: TGCAGTGCTATGAGGACTAGCGGGAGCGAGCAGTACTTC.

The genes are TRBV28 and TRBJ2-1, with TRBD1 matching over 10 bases. CDR1 and CDR2 from the germline V gene are MDHEN and SYDVKM. Trimming took 0 bases from V and 7 from J; bases not matched to a gene: 6. The length of the CDR3 is 16 residues. The CDR3 nucleotides read TGTGCCAGCAGTTTATGGCCCTGGACAGGGGGGAATGAGCAGTTCTTC. It specifies CASSLWPWTGGNEQFF. The variable domain in full, with the rest retrieved from reference TRBV28 and TRBJ2-1, is DVKVTQSSRYLVKRTGEKVFLECVQDMDHENMFWYRQDPGLGLRLIYFSYDVKMKEKGDIPEGYSVSREKKERFSLILESASTNQTSMYLCASSLWPWTGGNEQFFGPGTRLTVL.

The sample holds many counts of this clonotype. The chain links TRBV28 to TRBJ2-3, with D hard to call. The V end lost 6 bases, the J end lost 5 bases, and 18 bases lay between the germline ends. The CDR3 loop spans 15 amino acids. From germline, CDR1 is MDHEN and CDR2 SYDVKM. The CDR3, as DNA: TGTGCCAGCAGCCCTATCTCCTCAATGGGAGATACGCAGTATTTT. Translation: CASSPISSMGDTQYF.

This clonotype was detected only a few times. The chain is built from TRBV20-1 and TRBJ2-7; D is unclear. V lost 0 bases to trimming and J lost 2 bases, with 11 bases between them. The CDR3 covers 14 residues. Germline V CDR1 and CDR2: DFQATT, SNEGSKA (reference sequence). DNA of the CDR3: TGCAGTGCTAGAGATCGGCGGCAGACCTACGAGCAGTACTTC. This codes for CSARDRRQTYEQYF.

This clonotype was recorded a few times. The chain links TRBV6-5 to TRBJ2-7; D is perhaps TRBD1 (6 bases). This CDR3 is 14 amino acids long. Germline V gene lookup returns CDR1 MNHEY and CDR2 SVGAGI. V dropped 5 bases and J dropped 12 bases, with 23 bases sitting between them. The CDR3 spells CASSLTPGHTRTYF. The CDR3 DNA follows: TGTGCCAGCAGTCTAACTCCGGGACACACCCGCACGTACTTC.

The V call is TRBV6-5, the J call TRBJ2-2, with D perhaps matching TRBD1 or TRBD2 (5 bases each). The CDR3 runs to 18 residues. Germline loops: CDR1 MNHEY, CDR2 SVGAGI. Trimming shortened V by 2 bases and J by 4 bases, and 20 bases separated the two germline ends. The CDR3 protein is CASSYLLGPGSSTGELFF. CDR3 nucleotide sequence: TGTGCCAGCAGTTACCTCTTGGGACCGGGTTCATCCACCGGGGAGCTGTTTTTT.

This clonotype has ten or more counts. The chain couples TRBV6-5 to TRBJ1-2; 9 nucleotides line up with TRBD1. Germline V CDR1 and CDR2: MNHEY, SVGAGI. The CDR3 length is 15 residues. V was pared by 0 bases and J by 4 bases, with 3 bases of the junction left unmatched. The CDR3 nucleotides read TGTGCCAGCAGTTACTCGGGACAGGGAGGCTATGGCTACACCTTC. This encodes CASSYSGQGGYGYTF.

This clonotype has at least ten counts. The chain is built from TRBV4-2 and TRBJ2-7; 7 nucleotides match TRBD1. This CDR3 has 15 residues. The junction had 12 bases not matched to a gene; V was cut back by 3 bases and J by 7 bases. Germline V gene data show CDR1 as LGHNA and CDR2 as YNFKEQ. This CDR3 is CASSHPDRVLNEQYF. The CDR3 DNA follows: TGTGCCAGCAGCCACCCTGACAGGGTTTTGAATGAGCAGTACTTC.

The CDR3 DNA is TGTGCCAGCAGCTTAGTACAGGGCGACGAGCAGTACTTC. Protein product: CASSLVQGDEQYF. The chain recombines TRBV7-6 with TRBJ2-7, with a weak D call TRBD1 (6 bases). CDR1 is SGHVS and CDR2 is FNYEAQ in the germline V gene. The V gene lost 1 base and the J gene lost 5 bases, with 9 bases spanning the gap. This CDR3 is 13 amino acids long. Full variable domain (remainder filled in from reference TRBV7-6 and TRBJ2-7): GAGVSQSPRYKVTKRGQDVALRCDPISGHVSLYWYRQALGQGPEFLTYFNYEAQQDKSGLPNDRFSAERPEGSISTLTIQRTEQRDSAMYRCASSLVQGDEQYFGPGTRLTVT.

This chain links TRBV20-1 with TRBJ2-5; the D gene is possibly TRBD2 (6 bases). The V gene lost 2 bases and the J gene lost 4 bases, with 8 bases spanning the gap. The CDR3 is made up of 12 amino acids. Germline V gives CDR1 DFQATT, CDR2 SNEGSKA (reference sequence). CDR3 bases: TGCAGTGCTAGAATCGGGGGAGAGACCCAGTACTTC. Its translation is CSARIGGETQYF.

The chain is built from TRBV4-3 and TRBJ2-7; D remains ambiguous. CDR1 is LGHNA, CDR2 YSLEER, per germline. The length of the CDR3 is 16 residues. The germline V and J ends were trimmed by 1 base and 0 bases, with 13 bases remaining between them. The CDR3 bases are TGCGCCAGCAGCCAAGTCTGGACGGAAAGCTCCTACGAGCAGTACTTC. Protein product: CASSQVWTESSYEQYF.